This TCR beta chain was observed in a study of naive and memory T cell subsets. Trimming at V came to 4 bases and at J to 4 bases, leaving 7 bases not matched to a gene. CDR3 size: 14 residues. Per the germline V gene, CDR1 is SGHRS and CDR2 is YFSETQ. This clonotype was found many times. Ligated cDNA underwent four rounds of PCR with nested alpha and beta constant region primers and SP2. Reverse transcription of blood and skin TCR RNA was primed at alpha and beta constant regions. Each CDR3 protein is one row after TCRdb ran MiXCR on the 5' RACE reads. The sample lists some 60,000 distinct CDR3 sequences, roughly 8.1% occurring once. An oligonucleotide containing a UMI was ligated to the 3' end of TCR cDNA.

This chain uses TRBV5-1 with TRBJ1-1; TRBD1 matches at 7 bases. The receptor's source is a female donor in good health. CDR3 in amino acids: CASSQLQGPTEAFF. CDR3 bases: TGCGCCAGCAGCCAGCTACAGGGGCCCACTGAAGCTTTCTTT.